A single sample is the source of the 2 T cell receptor beta chains below, sequenced in a study of cytomegalovirus exposure and HLA in healthy donors (dated by TCRdb to about 2017). The library was generated by the immunoSEQ multiplex PCR assay. The multiplex PCR relied on a mix of 60 forward primers for TCR Vbeta segments and 13 reverse primers for TCR Jbeta segments. The source is immuneACCESS, and TCRdb retained only in-frame sequences with V and J called. Part of the clones is not carried over; for the studies checked, unresolved V genes explain less than half of this, and the remainder is unexplained. The sample has roughly 250,000 clones on record, roughly 81% of them singletons. The top ten hold 2% to 2.5% of the sample. Sequenced material: PBMCs. Receptor source: a middle-aged woman in good health and CMV-seropositive.

The chain joins TRBV5-5 to TRBJ1-2; tentatively, D is TRBD1 (6 bases). Germline-derived CDR1 and CDR2 are SGHKS and YYEKEE (reference sequence). This CDR3 is built from 15 residues. Trimming took off 0 bases at V and 4 bases at J, with 13 bases between the two ends. CDR3 nucleotide sequence: TGTGCCAGCAGCTTGGCCGTGGACAGACCCTATGGCTACACCTTC. It yields the protein CASSLAVDRPYGYTF. The whole variable domain, filled in from reference TRBV5-5 and TRBJ1-2, reads DAGVTQSPTHLIKTRGQQVTLRCSPISGHKSVSWYQQVLGQGPQFIFQYYEKEERGRGNFPDRFSARQFPNYSSELNVNALLLGDSALYLCASSLAVDRPYGYTFGSGTRLTVV.

Concerning this clone: This sample includes further DNA sequences coding for the same CDR3. The V gene is TRBV5-4, the J gene TRBJ2-1, with 12 bases matching TRBD2. Germline trimming cut 4 bases from V and 7 bases from J; bases unmatched to any gene: 6. The V gene's germline CDR1 is SGHNT and CDR2 YYREEE (reference sequence). There are 15 residues in the CDR3. Here the CDR3 DNA reads TGTGCCAGCAGCCTTGGACTAGCGGGGACGAATGAGCAGTTCTTC. It encodes CASSLGLAGTNEQFF.